A selection of T cell receptor beta chains follows, all from one sample in a study of control samples from healthy donors and cancer patients. The data were produced by immunoSEQ multiplex PCR, yet TCRdb's version contains in-frame clones alone and is incomplete. The sample holds some 150,000 clones; over 90% are singletons and the top ten take approximately 1%. The specimen sequenced was blood. These receptor sequences come from a woman in her 30s in good health. Each CDR3 is given with its conserved first and last residue. A D gene is named only where the DNA matches it firmly. Expanded clones are given a class, and other clones once, few, many or no size at all.

TRBD2,TRBV27,TRBJ2-7,.,TGTGCCAGCAGTCCCCCCGGACTAGCGGGGTCCTACGAGCAGTACTTC,CASSPPGLAGSYEQYF
.,TRBV3-1/TRBV3-2,TRBJ2-3,.,TGTGCCAGCAGCCAAGATAGTGCTAGCACAGATACGCAGTATTTT,CASSQDSASTDTQYF
.,TRBV7-3,TRBJ1-5,.,TGTGCCAGCAGCTTTAATCCCCTCGGAATTACGAAATCCCTCAGCAATCAGCCCCAGCATTTT,CASSFNPLGITKSLSNQPQHF
.,TRBV18,TRBJ2-2,.,TGTGCCAGCTCACCCCTTTCGGGATCGGCGGGCACCGGGGAGCTGTTTTTT,CASSPLSGSAGTGELFF
.,TRBV20-1,TRBJ2-3,.,TGCAGTGCTAGCGGCACAGATACGCAGTATTTT,CSASGTDTQYF
.,TRBV2,TRBJ1-6,.,TGTGCCAGCAGAGGAAGGGGCAGGGCAAAATCACCCCTCCACTTT,CASRGRGRAKSPLHF
.,TRBV7-7,TRBJ2-2,.,TGTGCTAGCCTGAGGGAAACCGGGGAGCTGTTTTTT,CASLRETGELFF
.,TRBV6-5,TRBJ1-4,.,TGTGCCAGCAGGGACCCGGGGCCTAATGAAAAACTGTTTTTT,CASRDPGPNEKLFF
.,TRBV19,TRBJ2-3,.,TGTGCCAGTAGTAGCCCCAAGGATACGCAGTATTTT,CASSSPKDTQYF
TRBD1,TRBV4-2,TRBJ1-1,.,TGTGCCAGCAGCCGTGGGACAGGGGCCACTGAAGCTTTCTTT,CASSRGTGATEAFF
.,TRBV4-1,TRBJ2-1,.,TGCGCCAGCAGCCAAGTATCCAGCGACGATGAGCAGTTCTTC,CASSQVSSDDEQFF
.,TRBV5-6,TRBJ2-7,.,TGTGCCAGCAGCTTGTATTCAGTCGGCTACGAGCAGTACTTC,CASSLYSVGYEQYF
TRBD1,TRBV6-6,TRBJ1-6,.,TGTGCCAGCAGTAACCCGGGACAGGGAAATTCACCCCTCCACTTT,CASSNPGQGNSPLHF
.,TRBV5-8,TRBJ2-1,.,TGTGCCAGCAGCCCCCTTACCTACAATGAGCAGTTCTTC,CASSPLTYNEQFF
.,TRBV6-6,TRBJ2-7,.,TGTGCCAGCAGTTACTTTCCGGGAGCCACCTACGAGCAGTACTTC,CASSYFPGATYEQYF
TRBD1,TRBV4-1,TRBJ2-6,.,TGCGCCAGCAGTCCTGGAGGACAGGTCGGTTCTGGGGCCAACGTCCTGACTTTC,CASSPGGQVGSGANVLTF
.,TRBV9,TRBJ2-3,.,TGTGCCAGCAGCGTAGACCGATCCAAGTCGGTGGATACGCAGTATTTT,CASSVDRSKSVDTQYF
TRBD1,TRBV13,TRBJ2-1,.,TGTGCCAGCAGCTCTCTGCAGGGGGCGTACAATGAGCAGTTCTTC,CASSSLQGAYNEQFF
TRBD2,TRBV6-6,TRBJ2-7,once,TGTGCCAGCAGTGATGCCGGGAGGGTGGACGAGCAGTACTTC,CASSDAGRVDEQYF
.,TRBV5-6,TRBJ2-1,.,TGTGCCAGCAGCTTGGGTAGGGTAAGCTCCTACAATGAGCAGTTCTTC,CASSLGRVSSYNEQFF
.,TRBV28,TRBJ2-3,.,TGTGCCAGCAGTCTACCGGGGGAAGCTAGCACAGATACGCAGTATTTT,CASSLPGEASTDTQYF
.,TRBV5-4,TRBJ1-1,.,TGTGCCAGCAGCGCGGTTGGGAGGACTGAAGCTTTCTTT,CASSAVGRTEAFF
.,TRBV28,TRBJ1-2,once,TGTGCCAGCACCGAAGGGGGTGGCTACACCTTC,CASTEGGGYTF
.,TRBV14,TRBJ2-2,.,TGTGCCAGCAGCCAGTTCACCGGGATCAGCACCGGGGAGCTGTTTTTT,CASSQFTGISTGELFF
.,TRBV6-5,TRBJ1-3,.,TGTGCCAGCAGTCGTATATTCTCTGGAAACACCATATATTTT,CASSRIFSGNTIYF
.,TRBV5-1,TRBJ2-1,.,TGCGCCAGCAGCTTCTTGCGGGGGCGGGTCTACAATGAGCAGTTCTTC,CASSFLRGRVYNEQFF
.,TRBV2,TRBJ2-5,.,TGTGCCAGCCACAGGGATGAGACCCAGTACTTC,CASHRDETQYF
.,TRBV7-2,TRBJ2-1,.,TGTGCCAGCAGCTTAGATGGTAGCTGGGATGAGCAGTTCTTC,CASSLDGSWDEQFF
TRBD2,TRBV4-1,TRBJ2-3,.,TGCGCCAGCAGCCAAGAATCCCCTCGAACTAGCGGGAGCACAGATACGCAGTATTTT,CASSQESPRTSGSTDTQYF
.,TRBV5-8,TRBJ1-5,.,TGTGCCAGCAGCTTGGAGGGGCGAGGCCAGCCCCAGCATTTT,CASSLEGRGQPQHF
.,TRBV3-1/TRBV3-2,TRBJ2-1,.,TGTGCCAGCAGCCAAGGGCTAGAAAATGAGCAGTTCTTC,CASSQGLENEQFF